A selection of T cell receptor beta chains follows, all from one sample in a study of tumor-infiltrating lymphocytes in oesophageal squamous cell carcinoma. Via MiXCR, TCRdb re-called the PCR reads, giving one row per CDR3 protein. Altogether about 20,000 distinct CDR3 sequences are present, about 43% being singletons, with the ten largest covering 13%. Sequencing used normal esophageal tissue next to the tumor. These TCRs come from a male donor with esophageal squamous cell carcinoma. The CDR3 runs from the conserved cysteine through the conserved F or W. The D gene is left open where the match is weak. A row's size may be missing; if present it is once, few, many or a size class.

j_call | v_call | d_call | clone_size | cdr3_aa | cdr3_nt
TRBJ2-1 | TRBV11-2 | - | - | CASSLEYNEQFF | TGTGCCAGCAGCTTAGAGTACAATGAGCAGTTCTTC
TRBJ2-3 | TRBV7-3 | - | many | CASSQRPSDTQYF | TGTGCCAGCAGCCAAAGACCATCAGATACGCAGTATTTT
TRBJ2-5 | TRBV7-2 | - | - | CASSSEFEGTETQYF | TGTGCCAGCAGCTCCGAGTTTGAGGGGACGGAGACCCAGTACTTC
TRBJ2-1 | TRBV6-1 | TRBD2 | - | CASSPLRSGSNEQFF | TGTGCCAGCAGTCCGCTACGAAGCGGGAGCAATGAGCAGTTCTTC
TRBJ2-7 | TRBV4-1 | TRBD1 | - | CASSQDILDRGGSYEQYF | TGCGCCAGCAGCCAAGATATTCTCGACAGGGGGGGATCCTACGAGCAGTACTTC
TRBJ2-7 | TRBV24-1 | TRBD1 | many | CATSDLSGGRYEQYF | TGTGCCACCAGTGATTTGTCAGGGGGCAGGTATGAGCAGTACTTC
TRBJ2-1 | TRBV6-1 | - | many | CASSSVPDSYNEQFF | TGTGCCAGCAGCAGTGTCCCCGACAGCTACAATGAGCAGTTCTTC
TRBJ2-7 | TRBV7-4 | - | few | CASSRVGATYEQYF | TGTGCCAGCAGCCGGGTGGGGGCTACCTACGAGCAGTACTTC
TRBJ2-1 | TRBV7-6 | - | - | CASSLRRGDSLGYNEQFF | TGTGCCAGCAGCTTAAGGAGGGGGGACTCGCTCGGCTACAATGAGCAGTTCTTC
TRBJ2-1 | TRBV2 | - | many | CASSVKLEGGREQFF | TGTGCCAGCAGTGTAAAACTAGAGGGGGGCCGTGAGCAGTTCTTC
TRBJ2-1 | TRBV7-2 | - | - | CASSPPGSMKTNEQFF | TGTGCCAGCAGCCCCCCGGGGAGTATGAAGACAAATGAGCAGTTCTTC
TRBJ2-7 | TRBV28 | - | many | CASSSPGTKYEQYF | TGTGCCAGCAGTTCCCCCGGGACAAAATACGAGCAGTACTTC
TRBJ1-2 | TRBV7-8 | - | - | CASSLELGRSGYTF | TGTGCCAGCAGCTTAGAGCTCGGGAGGAGTGGCTACACCTTC
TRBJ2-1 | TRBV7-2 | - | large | CASSLGGRGSYNEQFF | TGTGCCAGCAGCTTAGGTGGCAGGGGAAGCTACAATGAGCAGTTCTTC
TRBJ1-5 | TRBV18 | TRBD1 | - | CASSPPGQQGQPQHF | TGTGCCAGCTCACCACCGGGACAGCAGGGTCAGCCCCAGCATTTT
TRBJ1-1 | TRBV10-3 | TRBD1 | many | CAITDDRVATEAFF | TGTGCCATCACCGACGACAGGGTTGCCACTGAAGCTTTCTTT
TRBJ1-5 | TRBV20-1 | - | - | CSAYLPRSNQPQHF | TGCAGTGCCTACCTCCCCAGAAGCAATCAGCCCCAGCATTTT
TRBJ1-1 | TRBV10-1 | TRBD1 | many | CASSENVDRGRRTEAFF | TGCGCCAGCAGTGAAAATGTGGACAGGGGGCGTCGGACTGAAGCTTTCTTT
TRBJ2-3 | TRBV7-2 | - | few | CASSTTTSTDTQYF | TGTGCCAGCAGCACCACTACTAGCACAGATACGCAGTATTTT
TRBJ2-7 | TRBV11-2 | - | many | CASSSPGSYEQYF | TGTGCCAGCAGCTCACCAGGGTCCTACGAGCAGTACTTC
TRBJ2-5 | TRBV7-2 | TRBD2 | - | CASSQTSEETQYF | TGTGCCAGCAGCCAGACTAGCGAGGAGACCCAGTACTTC
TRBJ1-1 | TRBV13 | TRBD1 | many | CASSFGQGAFF | TGTGCCAGCAGCTTTGGACAGGGGGCTTTCTTT
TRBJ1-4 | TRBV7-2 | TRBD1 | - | CASSWRDRDNEKLFF | TGTGCCAGCAGCTGGAGGGACAGAGATAATGAAAAACTGTTTTTT
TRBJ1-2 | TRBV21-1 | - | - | CASSTPDRGQFYGYTF | TGTGCCAGCAGCACACCCGACAGGGGTCAATTCTATGGCTACACCTTC
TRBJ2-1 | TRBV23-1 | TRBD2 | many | CASSRHGLAGDNEQFF | TGCGCCAGCAGTCGGCACGGACTAGCGGGAGACAATGAGCAGTTCTTC
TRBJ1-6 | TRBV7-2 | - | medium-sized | CASTFSQNLSPLHF | TGTGCCAGCACCTTCAGCCAGAACCTTTCACCCCTCCACTTT
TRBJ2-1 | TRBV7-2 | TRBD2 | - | CASSLGTTYNEQFF | TGTGCCAGCAGCTTGGGGACTACCTATAATGAGCAGTTCTTC
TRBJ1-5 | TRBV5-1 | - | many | CASSREGGYEPQHF | TGCGCCAGCAGCCGGGAGGGGGGTTACGAGCCCCAGCATTTT
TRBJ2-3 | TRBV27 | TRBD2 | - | CASSWVSGTDTDTQYF | TGTGCCAGCAGTTGGGTTAGCGGGACTGACACAGATACGCAGTATTTT
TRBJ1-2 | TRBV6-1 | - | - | CASSEQGFGGYTF | TGTGCCAGCAGTGAACAGGGATTTGGTGGCTACACCTTC
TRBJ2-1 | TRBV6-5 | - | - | CASSYVGGVNEQFF | TGTGCCAGCAGTTACGTTGGAGGAGTGAATGAGCAGTTCTTC
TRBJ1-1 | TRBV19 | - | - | CASSSGRLNTEAFF | TGTGCCAGTAGTAGCGGACGGTTGAACACTGAAGCTTTCTTT
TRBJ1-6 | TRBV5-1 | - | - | CASSLTGNSPLHF | TGCGCCAGCAGCTTAACAGGGAATTCACCCCTCCACTTT
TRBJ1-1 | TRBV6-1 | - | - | CASTLNTEAFF | TGTGCCAGCACGCTGAACACTGAAGCTTTCTTT
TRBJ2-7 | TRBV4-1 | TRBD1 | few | CASSQVWDRGSYNEQYF | TGCGCCAGCAGCCAAGTTTGGGACAGGGGGTCCTACAATGAGCAGTACTTC
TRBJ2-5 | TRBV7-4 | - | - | CASSLVRNTKTQYF | TGTGCCAGCAGCTTAGTCCGTAATACGAAGACCCAGTACTTC
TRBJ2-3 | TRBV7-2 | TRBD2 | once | CASSVGSLAGGITDTQYF | TGTGCCAGCAGCGTAGGTAGCCTAGCGGGGGGGATAACAGATACGCAGTATTTT
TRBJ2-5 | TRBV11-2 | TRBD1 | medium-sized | CASSFWGQLKLETQYF | TGTGCCAGCAGCTTCTGGGGACAGTTGAAACTAGAGACCCAGTACTTC
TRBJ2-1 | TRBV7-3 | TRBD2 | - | CASSLRGLASNEQFF | TGTGCCAGCAGCTTAAGGGGACTAGCCTCCAATGAGCAGTTCTTC
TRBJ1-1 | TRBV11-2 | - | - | CASSLVTRAFF | TGTGCCAGCAGCTTAGTTACGCGAGCTTTCTTT
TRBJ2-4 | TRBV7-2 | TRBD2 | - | CASSLVLLAGVKIAKNIQYF | TGTGCCAGCAGCTTAGTTTTGTTAGCGGGGGTAAAAATAGCCAAAAACATTCAGTACTTC
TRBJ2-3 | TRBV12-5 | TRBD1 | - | CASGPDRGANTGELYF | TGTGCTAGTGGACCTGACAGGGGTGCGAACACCGGGGAGCTGTATTTT
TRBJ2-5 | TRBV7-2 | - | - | CASSLAWRTGQETQYF | TGTGCCAGCAGCTTAGCGTGGAGAACGGGGCAAGAGACCCAGTACTTC
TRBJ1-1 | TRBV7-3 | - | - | CASSRTGGEATEAFF | TGTGCCAGCAGCCGAACGGGGGGGGAGGCCACTGAAGCTTTCTTT
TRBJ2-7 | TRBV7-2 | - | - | CASSLVRYEQYF | TGTGCCAGCAGCTTAGTTAGGTACGAGCAGTACTTC
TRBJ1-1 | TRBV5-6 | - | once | CASSWGTEAFF | TGTGCCAGCAGCTGGGGCACTGAAGCTTTCTTT
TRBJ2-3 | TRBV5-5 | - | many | CASSSGPGTDTQYF | TGTGCCAGCAGCTCCGGGCCAGGCACAGATACGCAGTATTTT
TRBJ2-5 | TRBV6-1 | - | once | CASSFPAGKAQETQYF | TGTGCCAGCAGTTTCCCAGCAGGGAAGGCTCAAGAGACCCAGTACTTC
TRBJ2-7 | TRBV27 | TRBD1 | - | CASSSGQEAYEQYF | TGTGCCAGCAGTTCGGGACAGGAGGCCTACGAGCAGTACTTC
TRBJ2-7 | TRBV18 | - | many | CASSLRVYEQYF | TGTGCCAGCTCACTCAGGGTTTACGAGCAGTACTTC
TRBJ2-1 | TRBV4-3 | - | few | CASSPADGSSYNEQFF | TGCGCCAGCAGCCCAGCGGACGGGAGCTCCTACAATGAGCAGTTCTTC
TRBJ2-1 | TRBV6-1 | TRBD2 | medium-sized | CASSELGLAYNEQFF | TGTGCCAGCAGTGAATTGGGACTAGCCTACAATGAGCAGTTCTTC
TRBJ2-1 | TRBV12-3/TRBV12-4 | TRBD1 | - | CASSPYRGESYNEQFF | TGTGCCAGCAGTCCGTACAGGGGGGAATCCTACAATGAGCAGTTCTTC
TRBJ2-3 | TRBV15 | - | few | CATSRDRGSDTQYF | TGTGCCACCAGCAGAGATCGGGGGAGTGATACGCAGTATTTT
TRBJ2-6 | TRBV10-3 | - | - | CAISPGSGANVLTF | TGTGCCATCAGTCCAGGGTCTGGGGCCAACGTCCTGACTTTC
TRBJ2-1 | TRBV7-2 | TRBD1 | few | CASSTHRGRVTNEQFF | TGTGCCAGCAGCACACACAGGGGGCGCGTCACGAATGAGCAGTTCTTC
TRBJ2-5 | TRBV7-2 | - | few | CASSQQLVLLEQYF | TGTGCCAGCAGCCAACAACTAGTTCTACTTGAGCAGTACTTC